Following are 16 T cell receptor beta chains from one sample sequenced in a study of PD-L1 blockade in urothelial cancer. Profiled with immunoSEQ multiplex PCR; TCRdb holds only in-frame clones, not every one. Of about 48,000 clones listed, around 86% are singletons. Time point indicated: peripheral blood 6 weeks after treatment start. Sequenced material: PBMCs, taken around atezolizumab (anti-PD-L1) treatment. These receptors were taken from a man between 60 and 75 years old with urothelial cancer.

V usage is TRBV10-1 and J usage is TRBJ1-1; D remains unclear. This CDR3 has 13 residues. Trimming took 6 bases from V and 1 from J, leaving 9 bases between them. The germline gives CDR1 WNHNN, CDR2 SYGVQD (reference sequence). CDR3 sequence reads: CASRHSQNTEAFF. CDR3 nucleotides: TGCGCCAGCAGACACAGTCAGAACACTGAAGCTTTCTTT.

The chain links TRBV2 to TRBJ2-2; the match to TRBD1 covers 10 bases. CDR1 SNHLY and CDR2 FYNNEI come from the germline V gene. This CDR3 comprises 15 residues. J was trimmed by 7 bases and V by 3 bases; bases with no gene match: 5. CDR3 sequence (DNA): TGTGCCAGCAGTGAGTTGACAGGGGGCGGCGGGGAGCTGTTTTTT. It is translated as CASSELTGGGGELFF.

The J gene is TRBJ1-3, the V gene TRBV12-5; no clear D gene. The V end lost 7 bases, the J end lost 4 bases, and 8 bases lay between the germline ends. This CDR3 is 12 amino acids long. The germline CDR1 and CDR2 sequences are LGHNT and FRNRAP. For the CDR3, the DNA is TGTGCTAGTGCCTCCGAGGGAAACACCATATATTTT. Amino acids: CASASEGNTIYF. The full variable domain, its missing parts supplied by reference TRBV12-5 and TRBJ1-3, is DARVTQTPRHKVTEMGQEVTMRCQPILGHNTVFWYRQTMMQGLELLAYFRNRAPLDDSGMPKDRFSAEMPDATLATLKIQPSEPRDSAVYFCASASEGNTIYFGEGSWLTVV.

The genes are TRBV4-2 and TRBJ1-5; TRBD1 matches at 7 bases. This CDR3 spans 16 amino acids. Looked up from germline, CDR1 is LGHNA and CDR2 is YNFKEQ. V was pared by 0 bases and J by 4 bases, with 6 bases of the junction left unmatched. In DNA, the CDR3 is TGTGCCAGCAGCCAAGAAGGGACAGTAGGAAATCAGCCCCAGCATTTT. This sequence encodes CASSQEGTVGNQPQHF.

V gene TRBV4-2 combines with J gene TRBJ2-5, with 8 bases matching TRBD2. The CDR3 runs to 16 residues. Trimming cost V 1 base and J 0 bases; bases outside gene matches: 4. Per the germline V gene, CDR1 is LGHNA and CDR2 is YNFKEQ. CDR3: CASSQGGGGYQETQYF. DNA of the CDR3: TGTGCCAGCAGCCAAGGGGGCGGGGGGTACCAAGAGACCCAGTACTTC.

This chain uses TRBV11-3 with TRBJ1-2, with D hard to call. Germline V CDR1 and CDR2: SGHNT, YENEEA. The CDR3 extends over 13 amino acids. The V end lost 4 bases, the J end lost 5 bases, and 11 bases lay between the germline ends. CDR3 residues: CASSSFGEYGYTF. The CDR3 DNA is TGTGCCAGCAGCTCTTTCGGGGAATATGGCTACACCTTC.

This clone is a singleton in its sample. This CDR3 is also generated by other DNA sequences in the sample. The chain couples TRBV6-5 to TRBJ1-5, with 7 positions matching TRBD1. Germline values: CDR1 MNHEY, CDR2 SVGAGI. The V gene end was trimmed by 4 bases and the J gene end by 3 bases; junction bases not matched to a gene: 3. The CDR3 spans 14 residues. The CDR3: CASSSGQHNQPQHF. The CDR3 DNA reads TGTGCCAGCAGTTCGGGACAGCACAATCAGCCCCAGCATTTT.

The chain carries TRBV6-5 and TRBJ1-5; possible D gene TRBD1, 5 bases. The germline V gene encodes CDR1 MNHEY and CDR2 SVGAGI. This CDR3 contains 15 residues. Deletions cut 6 bases from V and 0 bases from J, with 12 bases between. The CDR3 here is CASRPTGGSNQPQHF. As DNA, the CDR3 is TGTGCCAGCAGGCCGACCGGGGGTAGCAATCAGCCCCAGCATTTT.

The V call is TRBV7-9, the J call TRBJ2-7; weak D call: TRBD1 (6 bases). The V gene lost 3 bases and the J gene lost 4 bases, with 13 bases spanning the gap. Per the germline V gene, CDR1 is SEHNR and CDR2 is FQNEAQ (reference sequence). This CDR3 comprises 14 residues. CDR3 bases: TGTGCCAGCAGCTTCGGCAGGGGTACATACGAGCAGTACTTC. As protein: CASSFGRGTYEQYF.

The V and J genes are TRBV27 and TRBJ1-5; D is unclear. The CDR3 consists of 12 residues. V lost 5 bases and J lost 8, with 10 bases in between. The germline CDR1 and CDR2 sequences are MNHEY and SMNVEV (reference sequence). The DNA of the CDR3 is TGTGCCAGCAGTCCCCTCGGAGAGCCCCAGCATTTT. Translation gives CASSPLGEPQHF.

On this clone: Different DNA sequences within this sample yield the same CDR3. The chain has TRBV5-1 and TRBJ2-5, with 7 positions matching TRBD1. With 1 base clipped from V and 5 bases from J, the junction kept 5 bases outside the gene matches. The CDR3 is 14 residues long. Germline CDR1 SGHRS, CDR2 YFSETQ. The CDR3 nucleotides read TGCGCCAGCAGCTTGAGACAGGGTCGGGAGACCCAGTACTTC. It specifies CASSLRQGRETQYF. The full variable domain, completed using reference TRBV5-1 and TRBJ2-5, is KAGVTQTPRYLIKTRGQQVTLSCSPISGHRSVSWYQQTPGQGLQFLFEYFSETQRNKGNFPGRFSGRQFSNSRSEMNVSTLELGDSALYLCASSLRQGRETQYFGPGTRLLVL.

The rearrangement uses TRBV28 and TRBJ1-5, with TRBD1 identical over 9 bases. CDR1 and CDR2 from the germline V gene are MDHEN and SYDVKM. The J segment lost 3 bases and the V segment lost 5 bases, leaving 5 bases of the junction unmatched. There are 15 residues in the CDR3. The CDR3 is CASSPRDRANQPQHF. In DNA, the CDR3 is TGTGCCAGCAGTCCAAGGGACAGGGCCAATCAGCCCCAGCATTTT.

This clone was counted only a few times. The chain carries TRBV5-5 and TRBJ2-2; 8 positions match TRBD1. The CDR3 runs to 16 residues. Per germline, CDR1 SGHKS and CDR2 YYEKEE (reference sequence). The V and J ends lost 4 bases and 0 bases, in that order; junction bases with no gene match: 5. The CDR3 DNA sequence: TGTGCCAGCAGCCCGACAGGGGCCACGAACACCGGGGAGCTGTTTTTT. This translates into CASSPTGATNTGELFF.

The count of this clone is one. The rearrangement links TRBV21-1 to TRBJ2-7; the D call of TRBD2 is as the table states it, not checked on the DNA. TRBV21-1 is a recognized pseudogene. CDR3 length equals 13 residues. This chain's CDR3 is CASGGHRTYEQYF. The CDR3 DNA follows: TGTGCCAGCGGAGGCCACCGAACCTACGAGCAGTACTTC.

This chain connects TRBV2 to TRBJ1-5; tentatively, D is TRBD1 (5 bases). Germline values: CDR1 SNHLY, CDR2 FYNNEI. V gave up 9 bases and J gave up 5 bases, with 20 bases separating them. CDR3 size: 15 residues. The CDR3 loop is CASSQQARGYQPQHF. CDR3 coding DNA: TGTGCCAGTTCCCAACAGGCTCGGGGGTATCAGCCCCAGCATTTT.

This CDR3 is CASSPGDRVSQHF. DNA of the CDR3: TGTGCCAGCTCACCAGGGGACAGGGTGTCCCAGCATTTT. The genes are TRBV18 and TRBJ1-5, with 9 positions matching TRBD1. There are 13 residues in the CDR3. The ends lost 2 bases at V and 11 bases at J; junction bases unmatched: 4. Germline CDR1 and CDR2: KGHSH and LQKENI.